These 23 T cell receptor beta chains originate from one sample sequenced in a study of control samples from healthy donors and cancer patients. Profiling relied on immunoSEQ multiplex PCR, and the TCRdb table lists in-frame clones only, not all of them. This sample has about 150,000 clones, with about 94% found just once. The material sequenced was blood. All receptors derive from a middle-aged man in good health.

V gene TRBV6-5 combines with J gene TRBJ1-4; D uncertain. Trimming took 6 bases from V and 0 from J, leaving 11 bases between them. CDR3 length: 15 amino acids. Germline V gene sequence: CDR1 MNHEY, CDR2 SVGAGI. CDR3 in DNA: TGTGCCAGCAGATATAAAATGGCAACTAATGAAAAACTGTTTTTT. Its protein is CASRYKMATNEKLFF.

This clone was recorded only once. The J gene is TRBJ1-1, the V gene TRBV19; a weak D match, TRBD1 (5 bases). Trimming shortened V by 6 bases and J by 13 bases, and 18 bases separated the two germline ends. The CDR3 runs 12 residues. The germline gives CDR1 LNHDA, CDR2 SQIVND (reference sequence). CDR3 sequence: CASSGRGRGVFF. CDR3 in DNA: TGTGCCAGTAGCGGTAGGGGCCGTGGAGTTTTCTTT. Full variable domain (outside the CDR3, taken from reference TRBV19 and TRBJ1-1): DGGITQSPKYLFRKEGQNVTLSCEQNLNHDAMYWYRQDPGQGLRLIYYSQIVNDFQKGDIAEGYSVSREKKESFPLTVTSAQKNPTAFYLCASSGRGRGVFFGQGTRLTVV.

The CDR3 loop reads CASSLGGHLYYNEQFF. The CDR3 DNA reads as TGTGCCAGCAGCTTAGGTGGGCATCTATATTACAATGAGCAGTTCTTC. The rearrangement uses TRBV11-2 and TRBJ2-1; the D is unclear. Germline CDR1 is SGHAT and CDR2 is FQNNGV. The V gene lost 1 base and the J gene lost 4 bases, with 14 bases spanning the gap. The CDR3 has 16 amino acids. Using reference TRBV11-2 and TRBJ2-1 for the parts outside the CDR3, the full variable domain is EAGVAQSPRYKIIEKRQSVAFWCNPISGHATLYWYQQILGQGPKLLIQFQNNGVVDDSQLPKDRFSAERLKGVDSTLKIQPAKLEDSAVYLCASSLGGHLYYNEQFFGPGTRLTVL.

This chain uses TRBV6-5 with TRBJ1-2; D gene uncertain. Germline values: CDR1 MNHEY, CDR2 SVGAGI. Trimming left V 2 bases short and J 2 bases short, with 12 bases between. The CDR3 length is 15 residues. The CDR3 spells CASSYRSHGNYGYTF. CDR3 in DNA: TGTGCCAGCAGTTACCGATCACACGGGAACTATGGCTACACCTTC.

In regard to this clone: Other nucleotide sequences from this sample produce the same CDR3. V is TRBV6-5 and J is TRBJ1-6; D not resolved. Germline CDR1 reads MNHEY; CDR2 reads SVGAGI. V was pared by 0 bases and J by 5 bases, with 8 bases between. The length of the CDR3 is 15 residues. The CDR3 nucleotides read TGTGCCAGCAGTTACTCTAACAGAGATAATTCACCCCTCCACTTT. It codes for CASSYSNRDNSPLHF.

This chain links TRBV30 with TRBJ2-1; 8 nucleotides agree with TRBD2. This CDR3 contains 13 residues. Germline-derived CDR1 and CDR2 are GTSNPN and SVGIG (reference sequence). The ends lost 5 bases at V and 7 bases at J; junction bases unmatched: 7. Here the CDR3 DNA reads TGTGCCTGGGAGGGACTAGGTTTGAATGAGCAGTTCTTC. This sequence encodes CAWEGLGLNEQFF. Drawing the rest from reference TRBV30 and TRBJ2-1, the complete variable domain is SQTIHQWPATLVQPVGSPLSLECTVEGTSNPNLYWYRQAAGRGLQLLFYSVGIGQISSEVPQNLSASRPQDRQFILSSKKLLLSDSGFYLCAWEGLGLNEQFFGPGTRLTVL.

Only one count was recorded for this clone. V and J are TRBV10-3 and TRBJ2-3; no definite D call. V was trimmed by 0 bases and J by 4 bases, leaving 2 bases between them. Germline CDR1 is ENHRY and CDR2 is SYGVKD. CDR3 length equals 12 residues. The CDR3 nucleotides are TGTGCCATCAGTGAGTCAGCAGATACGCAGTATTTT. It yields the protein CAISESADTQYF.

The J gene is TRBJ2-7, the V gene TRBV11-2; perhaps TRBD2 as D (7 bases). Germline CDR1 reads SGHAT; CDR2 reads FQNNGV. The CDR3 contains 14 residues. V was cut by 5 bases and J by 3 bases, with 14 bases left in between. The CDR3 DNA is TGTGCCAGCAGCCCTGGGGGGGGCGTCTACGAGCAGTACTTC. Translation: CASSPGGGVYEQYF.

The CDR3 DNA is TGCGCCAGCAGCCAAGATTGGAACACTGAAGCTTTCTTT. It is translated as CASSQDWNTEAFF. V and J are TRBV4-1 and TRBJ1-1; no definite D call. Trimming cost V 0 bases and J 1 base, with 3 bases left between them. CDR1 is MGHRA, CDR2 YSYEKL, per germline. The CDR3 has 13 residues.

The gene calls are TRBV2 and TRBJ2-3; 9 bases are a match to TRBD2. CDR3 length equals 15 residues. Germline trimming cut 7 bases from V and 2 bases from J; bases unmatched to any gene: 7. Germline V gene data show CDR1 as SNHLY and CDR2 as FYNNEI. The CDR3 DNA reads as TGTGCCAGCACTTGGGCTAGCGGGGTCACAGATACGCAGTATTTT. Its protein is CASTWASGVTDTQYF.

The CDR3 is CASGLNTEAFF. DNA of the CDR3: TGTGCCAGCGGTTTGAACACTGAAGCTTTCTTT. V and J are TRBV6-2 or TRBV6-3 and TRBJ1-1; D uncertain. The CDR3 is 11 amino acids. Looked up from germline, CDR1 is MNHEY and CDR2 is SVGEGT. Trimming took off 8 bases at V and 0 bases at J, with 4 bases between the two ends.

Here the CDR3 DNA reads TGTGCCACCAGTGAACCGGATCGGACAGGGAGCACCGGGGAGCTGTTTTTT. Protein: CATSEPDRTGSTGELFF. This chain joins TRBV24-1 and TRBJ2-2; 8 nucleotides match TRBD1. V was pared by 4 bases and J by 4 bases, with 10 bases of the junction left unmatched. The germline V gene encodes CDR1 KGHDR and CDR2 SFDVKD. The CDR3 consists of 17 residues.

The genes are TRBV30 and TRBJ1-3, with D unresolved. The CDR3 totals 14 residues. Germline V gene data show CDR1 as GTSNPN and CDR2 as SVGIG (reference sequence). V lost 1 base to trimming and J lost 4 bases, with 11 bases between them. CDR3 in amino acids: CAWSEGYAGNTIYF. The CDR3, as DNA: TGTGCCTGGAGTGAGGGATATGCCGGAAACACCATATATTTT.

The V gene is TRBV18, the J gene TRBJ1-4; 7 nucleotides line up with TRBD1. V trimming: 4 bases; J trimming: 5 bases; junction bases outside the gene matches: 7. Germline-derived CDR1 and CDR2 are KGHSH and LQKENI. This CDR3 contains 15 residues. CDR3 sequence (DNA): TGTGCCAGCTCACACGGACAGGTCCAGAATGAAAAACTGTTTTTT. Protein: CASSHGQVQNEKLFF.

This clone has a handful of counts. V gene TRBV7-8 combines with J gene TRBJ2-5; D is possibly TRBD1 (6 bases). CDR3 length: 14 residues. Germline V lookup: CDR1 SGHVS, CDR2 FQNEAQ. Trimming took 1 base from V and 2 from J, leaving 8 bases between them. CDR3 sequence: CASSLVGGQETQYF. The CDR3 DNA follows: TGTGCCAGCAGCTTAGTAGGGGGACAAGAGACCCAGTACTTC.

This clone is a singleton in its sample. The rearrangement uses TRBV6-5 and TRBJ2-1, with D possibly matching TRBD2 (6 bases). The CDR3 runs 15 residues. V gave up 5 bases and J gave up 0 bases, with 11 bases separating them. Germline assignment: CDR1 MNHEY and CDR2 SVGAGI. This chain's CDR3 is CASSRVGGSYNEQFF. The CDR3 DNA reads TGTGCCAGCAGTCGGGTGGGGGGCTCCTACAATGAGCAGTTCTTC.

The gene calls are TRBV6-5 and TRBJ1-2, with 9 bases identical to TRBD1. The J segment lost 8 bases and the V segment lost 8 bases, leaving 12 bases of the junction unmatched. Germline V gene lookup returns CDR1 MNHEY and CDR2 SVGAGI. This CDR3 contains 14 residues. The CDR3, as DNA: TGTGCCAGCTCGGGCGGGACAGGGTCGGGAGGCTACACCTTC. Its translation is CASSGGTGSGGYTF.

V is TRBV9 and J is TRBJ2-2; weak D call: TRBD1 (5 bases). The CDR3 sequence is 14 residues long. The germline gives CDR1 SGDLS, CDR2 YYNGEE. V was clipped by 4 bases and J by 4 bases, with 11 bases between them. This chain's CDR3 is CASSSPRGTGELFF. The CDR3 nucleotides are TGTGCCAGCAGCTCCCCTAGGGGCACCGGGGAGCTGTTTTTT.

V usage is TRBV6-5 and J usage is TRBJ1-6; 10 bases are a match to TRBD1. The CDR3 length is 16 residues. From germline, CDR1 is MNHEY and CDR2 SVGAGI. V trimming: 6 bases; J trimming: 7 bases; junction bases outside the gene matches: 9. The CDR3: CASRYDPGQGNSPLHF. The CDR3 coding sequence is TGTGCCAGCAGATACGACCCGGGACAGGGGAATTCACCCCTCCACTTT.

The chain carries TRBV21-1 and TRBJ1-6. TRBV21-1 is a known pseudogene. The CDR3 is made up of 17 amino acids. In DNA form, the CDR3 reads TGTGCCAGCAGCAAAAGGGGGGGAATACACCGGGGTTCACCCCTCCACTTT. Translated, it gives CASSKRGGIHRGSPLHF.

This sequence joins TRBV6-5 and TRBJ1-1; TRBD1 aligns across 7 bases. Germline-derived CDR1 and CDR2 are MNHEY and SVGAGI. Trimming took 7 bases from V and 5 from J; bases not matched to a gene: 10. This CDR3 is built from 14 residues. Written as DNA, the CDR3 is TGTGCCAGCACCAAAAACACAGGGGTAACTGAAGCTTTCTTT. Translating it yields CASTKNTGVTEAFF.

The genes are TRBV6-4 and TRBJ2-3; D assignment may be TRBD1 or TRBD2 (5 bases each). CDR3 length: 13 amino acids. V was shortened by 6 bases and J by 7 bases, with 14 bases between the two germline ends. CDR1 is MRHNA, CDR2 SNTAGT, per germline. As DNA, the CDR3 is TGTGCCAGCAGCGCGACCGGGACGAATACGCAGTATTTT. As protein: CASSATGTNTQYF.

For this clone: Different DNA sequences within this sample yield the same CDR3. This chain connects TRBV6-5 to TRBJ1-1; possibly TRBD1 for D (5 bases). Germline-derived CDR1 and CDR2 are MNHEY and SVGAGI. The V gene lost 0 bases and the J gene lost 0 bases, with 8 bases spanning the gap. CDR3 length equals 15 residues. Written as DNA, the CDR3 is TGTGCCAGCAGTTACTCGGGGCGGGTGAACACTGAAGCTTTCTTT. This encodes CASSYSGRVNTEAFF.